The 24 T cell receptor beta chains below were found in one sample sequenced in a study of T-cell reconstitution after alpha-beta-depleted transplantation in children. Library preparation (for TCRbeta) was performed with unique molecular identifiers. Using its own MiXCR run on the PCR reads, TCRdb lists one record per CDR3 protein. This table has 490,000 or so distinct CDR3 sequences, 9.5% to 15% appearing once. The source was PBMCs from the stem cell graft donor, collected from the stem cell graft. These TCRs come from a human donor who donated a stem cell graft to a child with combined immunodeficiency.

This clonotype was seen ten or more times. The chain uses TRBV27 and TRBJ1-1; D is perhaps TRBD1 (6 bases). The ends were cut back, 6 bases at V and 1 base at J, with 15 bases in the middle. The CDR3 totals 15 residues. The germline CDR1 and CDR2 sequences are MNHEY and SMNVEV (reference sequence). This chain's CDR3 is CASRQPGHKNTEAFF. The CDR3 DNA sequence: TGTGCCAGCAGACAACCGGGACACAAGAACACTGAAGCTTTCTTT.

The chain uses TRBV20-1 and TRBJ2-5; D ambiguous. V was clipped by 4 bases and J by 4 bases, with 13 bases between them. The CDR3 is 13 amino acids. Germline CDR1 DFQATT, CDR2 SNEGSKA (reference sequence). The CDR3 loop reads CSANSRSGETQYF. The CDR3 DNA reads as TGCAGTGCTAACTCGAGAAGTGGAGAGACCCAGTACTTC.

The chain couples TRBV29-1 to TRBJ2-7; TRBD1 agrees at 9 bases. Trimming took 7 bases from V and 3 from J; bases not matched to a gene: 7. CDR1 is SQVTM, CDR2 ANQGSEA, per germline. The CDR3 consists of 13 residues. The CDR3 is CSALTGGDYEQYF. In DNA form, the CDR3 reads TGCAGCGCTTTGACAGGGGGGGACTACGAGCAGTACTTC.

The table lists this clonotype with many counts. The chain couples TRBV27 to TRBJ2-1; 8 bases match TRBD1. Germline assignment: CDR1 MNHEY and CDR2 SMNVEV (reference sequence). The CDR3 is 19 residues long. V was pared by 5 bases and J by 0 bases, with 15 bases of the junction left unmatched. The CDR3 region is CASSTGTGPILSSYNEQFF. The CDR3 coding sequence is TGTGCCAGCAGTACCGGGACAGGACCCATTCTGAGCTCCTACAATGAGCAGTTCTTC.

This clonotype was seen many times. The rearrangement links TRBV11-2 to TRBJ2-7; the D is unclear. Germline loops: CDR1 SGHAT, CDR2 FQNNGV. The V end lost 8 bases, the J end lost 0 bases, and 14 bases lay between the germline ends. CDR3 length: 14 residues. As DNA, the CDR3 is TGTGCCAGCGCAACCCTATGGGACTCCTACGAGCAGTACTTC. Translation: CASATLWDSYEQYF.

This clonotype was observed many times. The chain has TRBV7-2 and TRBJ2-7; TRBD2 agrees at 12 bases. The CDR3 is 15 amino acids. The V gene end was trimmed by 4 bases and the J gene end by 6 bases; junction bases not matched to a gene: 7. CDR1 and CDR2 from the germline V gene are SGHTA and FQGNSA. Here the CDR3 reads CASSSLLAGGGEQYF. Here the CDR3 DNA reads TGTGCCAGCAGCTCCCTACTAGCGGGAGGAGGCGAGCAGTACTTC.

The DNA for the CDR3 is TGTGCCAGCAGCCAAAAGCTGGGTTATCAGCCCCAGCATTTT. Protein product: CASSQKLGYQPQHF. The rearrangement links TRBV3-1 to TRBJ1-5, with unresolved D. The CDR3 extends over 14 amino acids. Germline CDR1 is LGHDT and CDR2 is YNNKEL (reference sequence). V lost 2 bases, J lost 5 bases, and 10 bases lay in between. Full variable domain (outside the CDR3, taken from reference TRBV3-1 and TRBJ1-5): DTAVSQTPKYLVTQMGNDKSIKCEQNLGHDTMYWYKQDSKKFLKIMFSYNNKELIINETVPNRFSPKSPDKAHLNLHINSLELGDSAVYFCASSQKLGYQPQHFGDGTRLSIL.

This chain links TRBV7-2 with TRBJ2-1, with 7 bases that match TRBD1. Germline V gene sequence: CDR1 SGHTA, CDR2 FQGNSA. The trim removed 3 bases at V and 5 bases at J, leaving 7 bases unmatched. The CDR3 covers 15 residues. The CDR3 sequence is CASSFPGQTHNEQFF. CDR3 bases: TGTGCCAGCAGCTTCCCGGGACAGACACACAATGAGCAGTTCTTC.

This clonotype has ten or more counts. This chain's CDR3 is CASSSWTNSDTQYF. CDR3 in DNA: TGTGCCAGCAGCTCCTGGACTAATTCAGATACGCAGTATTTT. This chain uses TRBV5-5 with TRBJ2-3; TRBD2 might be the D (6 bases). The CDR3 has 14 amino acids. V was trimmed by 3 bases and J by 4 bases, leaving 12 bases between them. CDR1 SGHKS and CDR2 YYEKEE come from the germline V gene (reference sequence).

This clonotype was counted at least ten times. V is TRBV20-1 and J is TRBJ2-3, with TRBD1 as a possible D gene (6 bases). CDR3 size: 15 residues. Germline assignment: CDR1 DFQATT and CDR2 SNEGSKA (reference sequence). Trimming shortened V by 6 bases and J by 4 bases, and 20 bases separated the two germline ends. In DNA, the CDR3 is TGCAGTGCGGATGATAAACAGGGTAGCCCAGATACGCAGTATTTT. Its protein product is CSADDKQGSPDTQYF.

This clonotype has a single count. The chain carries TRBV2 and TRBJ1-1, with 7 bases matching TRBD1. The germline V gene has CDR1 SNHLY and CDR2 FYNNEI. The CDR3 covers 14 residues. Trimming at V came to 5 bases and at J to 5 bases, leaving 8 bases not matched to a gene. CDR3 sequence (DNA): TGTGCCAGCAGTTACACAGGGGTAGGGACTGAAGCTTTCTTT. This sequence encodes CASSYTGVGTEAFF.

There are many counts of this clonotype. This chain joins TRBV29-1 and TRBJ2-3; 7 bases are shared with TRBD1. The CDR3 sequence is 14 residues long. In germline, CDR1 is SQVTM, CDR2 ANQGSEA. V was pared by 6 bases and J by 0 bases, with 6 bases of the junction left unmatched. The DNA of the CDR3 is TGCAGCGTAGCTTGGACAGGCAGCACAGATACGCAGTATTTT. Residues: CSVAWTGSTDTQYF.

The table lists this clonotype with many counts. The gene calls are TRBV20-1 and TRBJ2-1, with TRBD2 identical over 10 bases. The CDR3 is 15 residues long. The trim removed 3 bases at V and 2 bases at J, leaving 4 bases unmatched. Per germline, CDR1 DFQATT and CDR2 SNEGSKA (reference sequence). The CDR3 bases are TGCAGTGCTAGTAAGCGGGAGGGGCCCTACAATGAGCAGTTCTTC. It is translated as CSASKREGPYNEQFF.

As regards this clonotype: A single base separates this from a much larger clone, so it may be a read error. Because the CDR3 is missing its conserved closing phenylalanine or tryptophan, this is likely a read error. The chain recombines TRBV4-1 with TRBJ2-5; D is uncertain. V gave up 1 base and J gave up 5 bases, with 8 bases separating them. The CDR3 loop spans 13 amino acids. Germline V gene lookup returns CDR1 MGHRA and CDR2 YSYEKL. CDR3 sequence (DNA): TGCGCCAGCAGCCAAGGGGTGGGCGAGACCCAGTACGTC. It yields the protein CASSQGVGETQYV.

This clonotype was observed a few times. The J gene is TRBJ2-3, the V gene TRBV4-3; 8 bases align to TRBD2. V dropped 1 base and J dropped 1; count of bases not matched to a gene: 1. Germline lookup yields CDR1 LGHNA and CDR2 YSLEER. This CDR3 comprises 15 residues. CDR3 nucleotide sequence: TGCGCCAGCAGCCAAGGCGGGGGGCGCACAGATACGCAGTATTTT. Protein product: CASSQGGGRTDTQYF.

The rearrangement links TRBV27 to TRBJ2-5; perhaps TRBD1 as D (7 bases). Germline V lookup: CDR1 MNHEY, CDR2 SMNVEV (reference sequence). The V end lost 3 bases, the J end lost 4 bases, and 12 bases lay between the germline ends. The CDR3 sequence is 14 residues long. CDR3 amino acids: CASSFGGGRETQYF. The CDR3 nucleotides read TGTGCCAGCAGTTTTGGAGGGGGCAGAGAGACCCAGTACTTC.

There are a few counts of this clonotype. This sequence joins TRBV10-3 and TRBJ1-2, with D perhaps matching TRBD1 (5 bases). The germline CDR1 and CDR2 sequences are ENHRY and SYGVKD. This CDR3 has 13 residues. Trimming pared 9 bases from V and 0 bases from J, leaving 11 bases between. The CDR3 reads CAITGTANYGYTF. CDR3 bases: TGTGCCATAACAGGAACTGCTAACTATGGCTACACCTTC.

This clonotype was seen many times. The V gene is TRBV12-3 or TRBV12-4, the J gene TRBJ1-1; D is possibly TRBD1 (5 bases). Trimming pared 5 bases from V and 6 bases from J, leaving 10 bases between. The CDR3 sequence is 12 residues long. The CDR3 DNA reads as TGTGCCAGCAGTCGGACACGGGCTGAAGCTTTCTTT. It yields the protein CASSRTRAEAFF.

The table lists this clonotype with many counts. The chain recombines TRBV6-1 with TRBJ2-7; D may match TRBD1 or TRBD2 (5 bases each). Germline V gene data show CDR1 as MNHNS and CDR2 as SASEGT. Trimming removed 5 bases at V and 3 bases at J, with 14 bases between. CDR3 length: 14 amino acids. Here the CDR3 DNA reads TGTGCCAGCAGTCGGCCGGGACGGAACTACGAGCAGTACTTC. Translating it yields CASSRPGRNYEQYF.

This clonotype was seen a few times. The gene calls are TRBV6-1 and TRBJ2-5; tentative D call: TRBD2 (6 bases). This CDR3 has 15 residues. Germline lookup yields CDR1 MNHNS and CDR2 SASEGT. V shed 7 bases and J shed 5 bases, with 20 bases lying between them. This chain's CDR3 is CASTLLGGGKETQYF. The CDR3 bases are TGTGCCAGCACCCTCCTTGGTGGGGGGAAGGAGACCCAGTACTTC.

This clonotype was recorded a few times. The rearrangement joins TRBV9 to TRBJ2-1; TRBD2 matches at 13 bases. The CDR3 runs 15 residues. Per the germline V gene, CDR1 is SGDLS and CDR2 is YYNGEE. The J segment lost 9 bases and the V segment lost 3 bases, leaving 6 bases of the junction unmatched. For the CDR3, the DNA is TGTGCCAGCAGCGACGGACTAGCGGGAGAGGGTGAGCAGTTCTTC. Translating it yields CASSDGLAGEGEQFF.

The CDR3 is CASSFLGEPEAFF. DNA for the CDR3: TGTGCCAGCAGTTTTTTGGGAGAACCTGAAGCTTTCTTT. The rearrangement links TRBV12-3 or TRBV12-4 to TRBJ1-1; D ambiguous. Trimming pared 3 bases from V and 6 bases from J, leaving 11 bases between. The CDR3 consists of 13 residues.

There are a few counts of this clonotype. The chain recombines TRBV29-1 with TRBJ2-7; TRBD2 matches 8 bases. Germline V gives CDR1 SQVTM, CDR2 ANQGSEA. The V segment lost 1 base and the J segment 0 bases; nucleotides outside the gene matches: 5. This CDR3 is built from 15 residues. DNA of the CDR3: TGCAGCGTTGAAGGGGTCGGGACTAGCTCCTACGAGCAGTACTTC. Encoded protein: CSVEGVGTSSYEQYF.

This clonotype was detected ten times or more. This rearrangement joins TRBV10-3 to TRBJ2-1; D may be TRBD1 (7 bases). V dropped 7 bases and J dropped 6 bases, with 19 bases sitting between them. CDR3 length: 15 amino acids. Germline CDR1 ENHRY, CDR2 SYGVKD. DNA of the CDR3: TGTGCCATCACAGGGGGGCTAAAGGGGTCCAATGAGCAGTTCTTC. It encodes CAITGGLKGSNEQFF.